Following are 14 T cell receptor beta chains from one sample sequenced in a study of control samples from healthy donors and cancer patients. The protocol was immunoSEQ multiplex PCR, while the TCRdb copy is restricted to in-frame clones and leaves out a portion. The repertoire holds approximately 70,000 clones, with around 90% as singletons. Sequencing input: PBMCs. The receptors stem from a man in his sixties with colorectal cancer.

V usage is TRBV7-9 and J usage is TRBJ2-5; 9 bases match TRBD1. This CDR3 is 13 amino acids long. CDR1 and CDR2 (germline): SEHNR, FQNEAQ (reference sequence). Trimming removed 6 bases from V and 5 bases from J; junction bases left unmatched: 4. The CDR3 DNA reads TGTGCCAGCAGGCCACAGGGGGCGGAGACCCAGTACTTC. It codes for CASRPQGAETQYF.

CDR3 coding DNA: TGTGCCAGCTCACCACCATGGGGTGAAGCTTTCTTT. The encoded protein is CASSPPWGEAFF. This chain links TRBV18 with TRBJ1-1; the D is unclear. V gave up 0 bases and J gave up 7 bases, with 6 bases separating them. Per germline, CDR1 KGHSH and CDR2 LQKENI. This CDR3 region has 12 residues.

This chain uses TRBV4-3 with TRBJ2-7; a weak D match, TRBD2 (5 bases). From germline, CDR1 is LGHNA and CDR2 YSLEER. V lost 4 bases and J lost 0, with 10 bases in between. The CDR3 loop spans 14 amino acids. CDR3 residues: CASSLGVTSYEQYF. CDR3 nucleotides: TGCGCCAGCAGCCTCGGGGTGACCTCCTACGAGCAGTACTTC.

V is TRBV5-1 and J is TRBJ2-1, with a weak D call TRBD1 (5 bases). The CDR3 runs to 16 residues. Trimming cost V 0 bases and J 4 bases, with 14 bases left between them. Germline V gene sequence: CDR1 SGHRS, CDR2 YFSETQ. The CDR3 region is CASSLAQAGPYNEQFF. The CDR3 DNA follows: TGCGCCAGCAGCTTGGCCCAGGCAGGGCCTTACAATGAGCAGTTCTTC.

The gene calls are TRBV7-8 and TRBJ2-5; a possible D gene is TRBD1 (5 bases). CDR1 SGHVS and CDR2 FQNEAQ come from the germline V gene. CDR3 length equals 14 residues. Trimming shortened V by 7 bases and J by 4 bases, and 16 bases separated the two germline ends. The DNA for the CDR3 is TGTGCCAGCAAAGGTGGGGCGTATCGAGAGACCCAGTACTTC. This sequence encodes CASKGGAYRETQYF.

The chain joins TRBV6-5 to TRBJ1-2; TRBD1 is a possible D gene (5 bases). CDR1 is MNHEY, CDR2 SVGAGI, per germline. Trimming removed 6 bases at V and 6 bases at J, with 11 bases between. CDR3 size: 12 residues. CDR3 sequence: CASSPGDHGYTF. CDR3 bases: TGTGCCAGCAGCCCCGGGGACCATGGCTACACCTTC.

This clone has only one observation. The V and J genes are TRBV19 and TRBJ2-6; the D gene is possibly TRBD1 (5 bases). Looked up from germline, CDR1 is LNHDA and CDR2 is SQIVND (reference sequence). V dropped 5 bases and J dropped 3 bases, with 11 bases sitting between them. CDR3 length: 15 amino acids. The CDR3 coding sequence is TGTGCCAGTAGTGGGCTGACAGATGGGGCCAACGTCCTGACTTTC. This codes for CASSGLTDGANVLTF. The complete variable domain, with remaining parts taken from reference TRBV19 and TRBJ2-6, reads DGGITQSPKYLFRKEGQNVTLSCEQNLNHDAMYWYRQDPGQGLRLIYYSQIVNDFQKGDIAEGYSVSREKKESFPLTVTSAQKNPTAFYLCASSGLTDGANVLTFGAGSRLTVL.

The chain recombines TRBV23-1 with TRBJ2-1, with 7 bases lining up with TRBD1. TRBV23-1 is treated as an ORF (open reading frame) with a function not yet certain. Trimming removed 4 bases from V and 3 bases from J; junction bases left unmatched: 9. The CDR3 extends over 16 amino acids. The CDR3 nucleotides read TGCGCCAGCAGTCTTTCGTGGGACAGCCACTACAATGAGCAGTTCTTC. This encodes CASSLSWDSHYNEQFF.

A single count supports this clone. The V and J genes are TRBV7-6 and TRBJ1-2, with a tentative D call TRBD1 (6 bases). This CDR3 is built from 15 residues. Trimming left V 2 bases short and J 3 bases short, with 13 bases between. The germline CDR1 and CDR2 sequences are SGHVS and FNYEAQ. CDR3 protein: CASSLTTGTDYGYTF. CDR3 bases: TGTGCCAGCAGCTTAACGACAGGAACGGACTATGGCTACACCTTC.

The chain recombines TRBV4-1 with TRBJ2-2; D is possibly TRBD2 (7 bases). The CDR3 spans 16 residues. V dropped 0 bases and J dropped 5 bases, with 13 bases sitting between them. Germline CDR1 MGHRA, CDR2 YSYEKL. For the CDR3, the DNA is TGCGCCAGCAGCCAAGACGGGCGGGGGCGGACCGGGGAGCTGTTTTTT. Amino acid sequence: CASSQDGRGRTGELFF.

The chain combines TRBV3-1 (or the pseudogene TRBV3-2) with TRBJ2-3; D is unresolved. The CDR3 is 13 residues long. Deletions cut 0 bases from V and 3 bases from J, with 4 bases between. Germline V gene data show CDR1 as LGHDT and CDR2 as YNNKEL (reference sequence). Here the CDR3 DNA reads TGTGCCAGCAGCCAAGATTGGACAGATACGCAGTATTTT. Amino acids: CASSQDWTDTQYF.

This sequence joins TRBV7-2 and TRBJ1-3; no firm D call. The germline V gene encodes CDR1 SGHTA and CDR2 FQGNSA. There are 15 residues in the CDR3. The ends were cut back, 1 base at V and 0 bases at J, with 7 bases in the middle. CDR3: CASSLVALSGNTIYF. Here the CDR3 DNA reads TGTGCCAGCAGCTTAGTTGCGCTCTCTGGAAACACCATATATTTT.

The rearrangement uses TRBV7-8 and TRBJ2-2, with D maybe TRBD2 (6 bases). Germline V gives CDR1 SGHVS, CDR2 FQNEAQ. CDR3 size: 16 residues. Between the trimmed V and J ends, which lost 5 bases and 0 bases, there was a span of 13 bases. CDR3 in amino acids: CASSPGTSANTGELFF. CDR3 DNA sequence: TGTGCCAGCAGCCCCGGGACTTCGGCGAACACCGGGGAGCTGTTTTTT.

This chain connects TRBV28 to TRBJ1-5; no clear D gene. The CDR3 is 13 amino acids. Germline V gene sequence: CDR1 MDHEN, CDR2 SYDVKM. V was cut by 10 bases and J by 7 bases, with 17 bases left in between. The CDR3 sequence is CAISREFGQPQHF. CDR3 DNA: TGTGCCATCTCAAGGGAGTTTGGCCAGCCCCAGCATTTT.